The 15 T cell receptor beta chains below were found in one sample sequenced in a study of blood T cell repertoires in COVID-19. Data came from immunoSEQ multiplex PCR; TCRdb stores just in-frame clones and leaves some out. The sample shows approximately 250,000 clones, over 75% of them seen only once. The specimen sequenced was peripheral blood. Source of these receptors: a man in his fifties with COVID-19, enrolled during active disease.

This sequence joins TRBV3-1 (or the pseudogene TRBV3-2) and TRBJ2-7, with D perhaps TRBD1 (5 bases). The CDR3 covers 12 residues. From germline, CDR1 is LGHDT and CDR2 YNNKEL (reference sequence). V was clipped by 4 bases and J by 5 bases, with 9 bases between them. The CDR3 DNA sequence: TGTGCCAGCAGCCCAGGGTTCCACGAGCAGTACTTC. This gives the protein CASSPGFHEQYF.

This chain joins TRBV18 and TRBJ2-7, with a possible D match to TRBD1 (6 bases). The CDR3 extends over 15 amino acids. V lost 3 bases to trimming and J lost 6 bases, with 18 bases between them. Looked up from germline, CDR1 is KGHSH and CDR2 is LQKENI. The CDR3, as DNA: TGTGCCAGCTCACCCAGGGGTGGCCTAGGGGGCGAGCAGTACTTC. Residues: CASSPRGGLGGEQYF.

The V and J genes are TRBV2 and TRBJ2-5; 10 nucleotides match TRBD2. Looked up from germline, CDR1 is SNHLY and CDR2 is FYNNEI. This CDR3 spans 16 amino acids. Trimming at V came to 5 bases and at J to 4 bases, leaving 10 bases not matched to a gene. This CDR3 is CASSSLAGEVSETQYF. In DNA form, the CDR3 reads TGTGCCAGCAGTAGCCTAGCGGGGGAGGTTTCAGAGACCCAGTACTTC.

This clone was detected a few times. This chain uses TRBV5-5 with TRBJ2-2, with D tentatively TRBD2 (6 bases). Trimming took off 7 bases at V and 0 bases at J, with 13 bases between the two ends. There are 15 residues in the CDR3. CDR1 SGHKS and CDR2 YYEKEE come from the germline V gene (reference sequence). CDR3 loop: CASGGGTANTGELFF. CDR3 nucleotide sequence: TGTGCCAGCGGCGGCGGGACGGCGAACACCGGGGAGCTGTTTTTT.

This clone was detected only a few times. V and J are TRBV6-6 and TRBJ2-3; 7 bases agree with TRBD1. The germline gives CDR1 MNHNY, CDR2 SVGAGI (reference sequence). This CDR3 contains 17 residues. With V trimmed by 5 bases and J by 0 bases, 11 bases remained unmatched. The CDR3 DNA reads TGTGCCAGCAGTCCGACGGGACAGAGCCTAAGCACAGATACGCAGTATTTT. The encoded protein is CASSPTGQSLSTDTQYF.

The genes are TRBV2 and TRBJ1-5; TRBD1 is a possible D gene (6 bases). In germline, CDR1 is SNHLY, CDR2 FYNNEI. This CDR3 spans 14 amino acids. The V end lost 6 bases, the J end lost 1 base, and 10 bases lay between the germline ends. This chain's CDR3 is CASRQGLSNQPQHF. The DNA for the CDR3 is TGTGCCAGCAGACAGGGTTTAAGCAATCAGCCCCAGCATTTT.

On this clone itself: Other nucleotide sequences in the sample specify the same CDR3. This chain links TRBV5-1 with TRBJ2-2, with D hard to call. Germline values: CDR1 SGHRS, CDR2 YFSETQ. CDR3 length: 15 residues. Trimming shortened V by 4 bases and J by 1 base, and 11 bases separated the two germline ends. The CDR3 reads CASSRDRLNTGELFF. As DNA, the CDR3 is TGCGCCAGCAGCCGAGATCGATTGAACACCGGGGAGCTGTTTTTT. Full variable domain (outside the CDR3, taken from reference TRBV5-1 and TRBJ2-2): KAGVTQTPRYLIKTRGQQVTLSCSPISGHRSVSWYQQTPGQGLQFLFEYFSETQRNKGNFPGRFSGRQFSNSRSEMNVSTLELGDSALYLCASSRDRLNTGELFFGEGSRLTVL.

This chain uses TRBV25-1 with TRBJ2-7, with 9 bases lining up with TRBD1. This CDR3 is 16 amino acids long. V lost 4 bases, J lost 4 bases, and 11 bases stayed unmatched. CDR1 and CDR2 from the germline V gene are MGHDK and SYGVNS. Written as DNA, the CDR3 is TGTGCCAGCAGTGGAGGAATTACCGGGACAGGGTACGAGCAGTACTTC. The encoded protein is CASSGGITGTGYEQYF.

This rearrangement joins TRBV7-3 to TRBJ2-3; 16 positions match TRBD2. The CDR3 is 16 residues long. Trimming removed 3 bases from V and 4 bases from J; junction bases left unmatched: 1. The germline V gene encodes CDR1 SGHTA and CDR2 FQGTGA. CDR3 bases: TGTGCCAGCAGCTTGGGGACTAGCGGGGGGGCAGATACGCAGTATTTT. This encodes CASSLGTSGGADTQYF.

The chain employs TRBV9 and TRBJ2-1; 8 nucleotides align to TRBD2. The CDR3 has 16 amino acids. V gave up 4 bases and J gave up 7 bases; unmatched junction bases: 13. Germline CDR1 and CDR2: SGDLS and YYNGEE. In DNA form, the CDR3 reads TGTGCCAGCAGCCCCCGACCGGGGGGGGCTAGAAATGAGCAGTTCTTC. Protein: CASSPRPGGARNEQFF.

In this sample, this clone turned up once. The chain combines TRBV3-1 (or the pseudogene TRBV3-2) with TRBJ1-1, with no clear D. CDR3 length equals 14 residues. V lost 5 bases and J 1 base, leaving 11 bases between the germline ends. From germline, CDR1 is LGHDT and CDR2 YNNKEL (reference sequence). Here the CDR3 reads CASSSVGPNTEAFF. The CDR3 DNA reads TGTGCCAGCAGCTCGGTGGGCCCGAACACTGAAGCTTTCTTT.

The CDR3 is CAISGDREGYTF. The CDR3 coding sequence is TGTGCCATCAGTGGGGACAGGGAAGGCTACACCTTC. The V gene is TRBV10-3, the J gene TRBJ1-2; 9 bases match TRBD1. The CDR3 is 12 residues long. Germline-derived CDR1 and CDR2 are ENHRY and SYGVKD. V lost 4 bases and J lost 8; bases outside the gene matches: 2.

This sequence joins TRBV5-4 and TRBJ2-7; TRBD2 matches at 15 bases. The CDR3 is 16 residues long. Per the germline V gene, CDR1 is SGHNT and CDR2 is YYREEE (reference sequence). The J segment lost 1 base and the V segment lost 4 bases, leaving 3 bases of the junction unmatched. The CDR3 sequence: CASSQGLAGGSYEQYF. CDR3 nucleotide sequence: TGTGCCAGCAGCCAGGGACTAGCGGGGGGTTCCTACGAGCAGTACTTC.

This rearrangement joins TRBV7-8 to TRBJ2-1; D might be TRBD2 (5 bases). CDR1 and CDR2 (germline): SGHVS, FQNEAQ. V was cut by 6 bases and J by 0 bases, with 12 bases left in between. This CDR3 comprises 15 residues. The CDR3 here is CASSSDYFSYNEQFF. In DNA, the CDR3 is TGTGCCAGCAGTTCAGACTATTTCTCCTACAATGAGCAGTTCTTC.

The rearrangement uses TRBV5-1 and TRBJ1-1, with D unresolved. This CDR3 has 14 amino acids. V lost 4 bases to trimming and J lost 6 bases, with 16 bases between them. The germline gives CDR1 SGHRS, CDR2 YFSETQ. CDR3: CASSSDPNGAEAFF. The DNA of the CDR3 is TGCGCCAGCAGCAGCGACCCAAATGGCGCTGAAGCTTTCTTT.